This entry describes one T cell receptor (beta chain). The table came from immunoSEQ multiplex PCR; TCRdb's copy has only in-frame clones and leaves some out. The sample lists 140,000 to 150,000 clones, 75% to 95% occurring once. V lost 6 bases to trimming and J lost 0 bases, with 12 bases between them. Looked up from germline, CDR1 is SNHLY and CDR2 is FYNNEI. The CDR3 has 15 amino acids. This specimen belongs to a study of control samples from healthy donors and cancer patients. The source is a young man in good health. The chain uses TRBV2 and TRBJ1-5; possible D gene TRBD1, 5 bases. The sample taken for sequencing was blood. The CDR3 DNA reads as TGTGCCAGCAGGGAGACAGTTTATAGCAATCAGCCCCAGCATTTT. Protein sequence: CASRETVYSNQPQHF.